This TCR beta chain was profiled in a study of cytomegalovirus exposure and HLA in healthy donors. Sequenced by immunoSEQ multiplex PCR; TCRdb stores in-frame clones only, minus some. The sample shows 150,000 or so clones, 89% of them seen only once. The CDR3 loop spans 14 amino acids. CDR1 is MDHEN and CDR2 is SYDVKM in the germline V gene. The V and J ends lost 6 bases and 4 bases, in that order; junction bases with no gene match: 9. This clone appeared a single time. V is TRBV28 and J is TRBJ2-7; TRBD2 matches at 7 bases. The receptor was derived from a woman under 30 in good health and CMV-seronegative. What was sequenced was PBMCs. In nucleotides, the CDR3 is TGTGCCAGCAGAACCGGGGGGAAAACGTACGAGCAGTACTTC. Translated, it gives CASRTGGKTYEQYF.